This entry features one T cell receptor beta chain sequence. Treatment in this sample: some 19 received Ad26.COV2.S at low or high dose, single or two shots; about 5 received placebo; per-sample allocation not given. Following the first vaccine or placebo injection, samples were taken on day 63. The table came from immunoSEQ multiplex PCR; TCRdb's copy has only in-frame clones and leaves some out. The sample yields 350,000 to 450,000 clones, roughly 84% seen once. The sample comes from a study of Ad26.COV2.S vaccination and SARS-CoV-2 variants. In the study overall: Trial arm assignment for the donor was COV1001 Ad26.COV2.S. Each vaccinee took Ad26.COV2.S intramuscularly, once or twice 56 days apart.

J lost 1 base, V lost 6 bases, and 3 bases had no gene match. CDR3 length equals 13 residues. Germline CDR1 and CDR2: SGDLS and YYNGEE. The sequenced sample was peripheral blood, obtained in a trial of Ad26.COV2.S vaccine versus placebo. This receptor was identified in a person aged 18-65 years who received the Ad26.COV2.S COVID-19 vaccine or a placebo. The J gene is TRBJ1-1, the V gene TRBV9; 7 bases line up with TRBD1. The CDR3 region is CASTDRENTEAFF. CDR3 DNA: TGTGCCAGCACCGACAGGGAGAACACTGAAGCTTTCTTT.